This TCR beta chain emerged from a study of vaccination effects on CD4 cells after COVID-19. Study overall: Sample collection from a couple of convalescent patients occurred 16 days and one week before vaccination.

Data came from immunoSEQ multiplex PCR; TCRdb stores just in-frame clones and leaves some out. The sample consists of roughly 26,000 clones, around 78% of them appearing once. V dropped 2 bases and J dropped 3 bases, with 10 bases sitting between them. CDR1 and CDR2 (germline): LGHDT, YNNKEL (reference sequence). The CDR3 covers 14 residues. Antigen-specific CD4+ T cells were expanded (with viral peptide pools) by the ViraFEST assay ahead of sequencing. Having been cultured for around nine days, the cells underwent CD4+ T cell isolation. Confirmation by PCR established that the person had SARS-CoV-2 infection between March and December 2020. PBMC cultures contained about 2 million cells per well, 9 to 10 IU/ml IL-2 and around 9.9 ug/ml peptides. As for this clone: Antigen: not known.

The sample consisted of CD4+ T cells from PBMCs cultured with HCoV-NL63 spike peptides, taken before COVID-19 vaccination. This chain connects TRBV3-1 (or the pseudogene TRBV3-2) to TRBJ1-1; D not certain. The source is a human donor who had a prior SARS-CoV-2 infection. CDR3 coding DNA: TGTGCCAGCAGCCAAAGTTTCGGGGACACTGAAGCTTTCTTT. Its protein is CASSQSFGDTEAFF.